A selection of T cell receptor beta chains follows, all from one sample in a study of blood T cell repertoires in COVID-19. Measured with immunoSEQ multiplex PCR; TCRdb has only the in-frame clones, and not every one. The data show 200,000 to 300,000 clones, with around 90% seen just once and approximately 3.8% held by the top ten. Sample: peripheral blood. Receptor source: a man between 60 and 70 years old who had recovered from COVID-19. The CDR3 runs from the conserved cysteine through the conserved F or W. D genes are given only for firm matches. Size values are once, few and many counts, or a class for expanded clones, and some rows have none.

>.|once|TRBJ2-2|TRBV7-3
CASSLGDSPLGELFF
TGTGCCAGCAGCTTAGGAGACAGTCCTCTTGGGGAGCTGTTTTTT
>TRBD1|.|TRBJ2-7|TRBV5-1
CASSLGRDRVYEQYF
TGCGCCAGCAGCTTGGGCCGGGACAGGGTATACGAGCAGTACTTC
>TRBD1|.|TRBJ1-1|TRBV30
CAFNPGTVLNTEAFF
TGTGCCTTTAATCCCGGGACAGTATTGAACACTGAAGCTTTCTTT
>TRBD1|once|TRBJ2-7|TRBV30
CAWGGQGAREQYF
TGTGCCTGGGGAGGACAGGGGGCGCGAGAGCAGTACTTC
>.|.|TRBJ2-7|TRBV11-2
CASSLSGRASYEQYF
TGTGCCAGCAGCTTATCGGGCAGGGCCTCCTACGAGCAGTACTTC
>.|once|TRBJ2-3|TRBV10-3
CAISESFIGGSPSTDTQYF
TGTGCCATCAGTGAGTCGTTTATCGGGGGATCTCCTAGCACAGATACGCAGTATTTT
>TRBD1|.|TRBJ2-7|TRBV5-5
CASSLGTGFYEQYF
TGTGCCAGCAGCTTGGGGACAGGATTTTACGAGCAGTACTTC
>TRBD2|once|TRBJ2-3|TRBV7-9
CASSFGLASSTDTQYF
TGTGCCAGCAGCTTCGGACTAGCGTCTAGCACAGATACGCAGTATTTT
>TRBD2|.|TRBJ2-3|TRBV5-1
CASREASGGSRRDTQYF
TGCGCCAGCAGGGAAGCTAGCGGGGGGTCACGAAGAGATACGCAGTATTTT
>TRBD1|.|TRBJ2-7|TRBV6-4
CATPRLQGVNEQYF
TGTGCCACCCCGAGGTTACAGGGGGTAAACGAGCAGTACTTC
>TRBD1|.|TRBJ1-2|TRBV7-9
CASSPGQVLYGYTF
TGTGCCAGCAGCCCCGGACAGGTACTCTATGGCTACACCTTC
>TRBD1|.|TRBJ1-3|TRBV5-1
CASSLAGTGVLGSGNTIYF
TGCGCCAGCAGCCTCGCCGGGACAGGGGTATTAGGTTCTGGAAACACCATATATTTT
>TRBD2|.|TRBJ2-1|TRBV9
CASSRMETPPVAGEFFYEQFF
TGTGCCAGCAGCCGGATGGAGACCCCGCCGGTAGCGGGGGAGTTTTTTTATGAGCAGTTCTTC
>.|.|TRBJ1-1|TRBV18
CASSLDREKNTEAFF
TGTGCCAGCTCCCTTGATCGCGAGAAGAACACTGAAGCTTTCTTT
>TRBD2|.|TRBJ2-2|TRBV3-1/TRBV3-2
CASSQEWTSEDTGELFF
TGTGCCAGCAGCCAAGAGTGGACTAGCGAGGACACCGGGGAGCTGTTTTTT
>.|once|TRBJ1-2|TRBV5-6
CASSLLGNGYTF
TGTGCCAGCAGCTTGCTCGGTAACGGCTACACCTTC
>TRBD1|.|TRBJ1-1|TRBV25-1
CASGDSMRTEAFF
TGTGCCAGCGGGGACAGTATGCGGACTGAAGCTTTCTTT
>TRBD1|.|TRBJ2-6|TRBV7-6
CASSSDRGLGANVLTF
TGTGCCAGCAGTTCTGACAGGGGGCTGGGGGCCAACGTCCTGACTTTC
>.|.|TRBJ2-7|TRBV5-1
CASSQTVTVGSEQYF
TGCGCCAGCAGCCAGACCGTTACAGTAGGATCCGAGCAGTACTTC
>.|once|TRBJ2-3|TRBV9
CASSWGSERDTQYF
TGTGCCAGCAGTTGGGGCTCCGAGAGGGATACGCAGTATTTT
>.|.|TRBJ1-3|TRBV12-3/TRBV12-4
CASSLAQANREHF
TGTGCCAGCAGTTTAGCGCAGGCGAATCGTGAGCATTTT
>TRBD1|once|TRBJ2-7|TRBV7-9
CASSSMTGVTYEQYF
TGTGCCAGCAGCTCGATGACAGGGGTCACCTACGAGCAGTACTTC
>TRBD2|.|TRBJ2-7|TRBV5-1
CASSSLSGGVSSYEQYF
TGCGCCAGCAGCTCCCTTTCCGGGGGGGTAAGCTCCTACGAGCAGTACTTC
>TRBD1|.|TRBJ1-4|TRBV5-4
CASSLQTGALEKLFF
TGTGCCAGCAGCTTGCAGACAGGGGCACTTGAAAAACTGTTTTTT
>TRBD1|.|TRBJ2-7|TRBV27
CASSSRTGGPYEQYF
TGTGCCAGCAGTTCCAGGACAGGGGGCCCCTACGAGCAGTACTTC
>TRBD1|few|TRBJ2-3|TRBV5-1
CASSLADRARDTQYF
TGCGCCAGCAGCTTGGCCGACAGGGCACGAGATACGCAGTATTTT
>.|.|TRBJ1-2|TRBV19
CASNNRVGYTF
TGTGCCAGTAATAACAGGGTTGGCTACACCTTC
>TRBD1|.|TRBJ1-2|TRBV7-9
CASSLGSPGGGRGYTF
TGTGCCAGCAGCTTAGGCTCGCCAGGAGGGGGCCGGGGCTACACCTTC
>TRBD2|.|TRBJ2-7|TRBV7-2
CASSSLAGVGEQYF
TGTGCCAGCAGCTCACTAGCGGGGGTAGGGGAGCAGTACTTC